The next 23 T cell receptor beta chains were all read from a single sample in a study of T cell responses to AZD1222 COVID-19 vaccine. Sequenced by immunoSEQ multiplex PCR; TCRdb stores in-frame clones only, minus some. The sample records some 110,000 clones, around 81% being singletons. The sample in question was peripheral blood, obtained on day 0 of AZD1222 vaccination. These receptors were collected from an adult in good health.

As concerns this clone: The DNA is omitted, as the CDR3 cannot be located on it reliably, and the CDR3 follows TCRdb's listing. V is TRBV10-3 and J is TRBJ1-6. 15 amino acids form the CDR3, both terminal residues included. The V gene's germline CDR1 is ENHRY and CDR2 SYGVKD. CDR3: CAISTSGRDNSPLHF.

The chain combines TRBV19 with TRBJ1-4, with D tentatively TRBD1 (5 bases). Per germline, CDR1 LNHDA and CDR2 SQIVND (reference sequence). With 5 bases removed from V and 5 bases from J, the gap between germline ends came to 18 bases. The CDR3 has 16 residues. The CDR3 protein is CASSLSGTDWNEKLFF. Written as DNA, the CDR3 is TGTGCCAGTAGTCTCTCCGGGACTGACTGGAATGAAAAACTGTTTTTT.

The CDR3 nucleotides are TGTGCCAGCAGCCCCCCGGGGGGGAACGGATACGAGCAGTACTTC. Its translation is CASSPPGGNGYEQYF. V is TRBV3-1 (or the pseudogene TRBV3-2) and J is TRBJ2-7, with TRBD2 matching over 8 bases. Trimming cost V 4 bases and J 4 bases; bases outside gene matches: 9. This CDR3 spans 15 amino acids. Germline CDR1 LGHDT, CDR2 YNNKEL (reference sequence).

The genes are TRBV28 and TRBJ1-3, with a possible D match to TRBD1 (5 bases). The length of the CDR3 is 15 residues. The V end was cut by 3 bases, the J end by 1 base, with 10 bases between. Looked up from germline, CDR1 is MDHEN and CDR2 is SYDVKM. CDR3 DNA: TGTGCCAGCAGTTTGGGGGTCGCGTCTGGAAACACCATATATTTT. Translation gives CASSLGVASGNTIYF.

V usage is TRBV12-3 or TRBV12-4 and J usage is TRBJ2-7, with D possibly TRBD1 on 5 matching bases. Deletions cut 6 bases from V and 4 bases from J, with 7 bases between. The CDR3 is 11 residues long. CDR3 protein: CASSQGYEQYF. CDR3 DNA: TGTGCCAGCAGCCAGGGTTACGAGCAGTACTTC.

This rearrangement joins TRBV19 to TRBJ2-7; the match to TRBD1 covers 11 bases. The CDR3 loop spans 16 amino acids. Germline V lookup: CDR1 LNHDA, CDR2 SQIVND (reference sequence). V was clipped by 1 base and J by 3 bases; unmatched bases: 5. CDR3 in DNA: TGTGCCAGTAGTATAGCCTCGGACAGGGGGCTCTACGAGCAGTACTTC. It codes for CASSIASDRGLYEQYF.

The table lists this clone with a count of one. The V and J genes are TRBV5-4 and TRBJ2-4; 7 nucleotides match TRBD1. Germline CDR1 reads SGHNT; CDR2 reads YYREEE (reference sequence). This CDR3 contains 15 residues. V lost 4 bases to trimming and J lost 1 base; unmatched junction nucleotides: 5. In DNA, the CDR3 is TGTGCCAGCAGCGACAGGGCATTGGCCAAAAACATTCAGTACTTC. Translated: CASSDRALAKNIQYF.

This chain links TRBV28 with TRBJ2-2, with D uncertain. V was trimmed by 8 bases and J by 1 base, leaving 8 bases between them. The CDR3 spans 13 residues. CDR1 and CDR2 from the germline V gene are MDHEN and SYDVKM. The CDR3 here is CASADRNTGELFF. The CDR3 DNA sequence: TGTGCCAGCGCTGATAGGAACACCGGGGAGCTGTTTTTT.

J is TRBJ2-7 and V is TRBV6-2 or TRBV6-3; D could derive from TRBD1 or TRBD2 (5 bases each). Germline loops: CDR1 MNHEY, CDR2 SVGEGT. V was clipped by 0 bases and J by 3 bases, with 15 bases between them. The CDR3 runs 16 residues. CDR3 DNA sequence: TGTGCCAGCAGTTACTCTGGGGGTCTGTCGATCTACGAGCAGTACTTC. It specifies CASSYSGGLSIYEQYF.

V and J are TRBV6-6 and TRBJ2-7, with D hard to call. V dropped 0 bases and J dropped 3 bases, with 6 bases sitting between them. CDR3 size: 13 residues. Germline CDR1 MNHNY, CDR2 SVGAGI (reference sequence). The CDR3 sequence is CASSYSKGYEQYF. The CDR3 DNA follows: TGTGCCAGCAGTTACTCGAAGGGCTACGAGCAGTACTTC.

This clone is a singleton in its sample. This chain uses TRBV18 with TRBJ1-4; unclear D gene. The V gene lost 6 bases and the J gene lost 7 bases, with 12 bases spanning the gap. The germline V gene has CDR1 KGHSH and CDR2 LQKENI. The CDR3 has 13 amino acids. CDR3 nucleotide sequence: TGTGCCAGCTCCCAAGGGAACCCTGAAAAACTGTTTTTT. The encoded protein is CASSQGNPEKLFF.

The chain uses TRBV29-1 and TRBJ2-7; 8 bases align to TRBD1. CDR3 size: 14 residues. From germline, CDR1 is SQVTM and CDR2 ANQGSEA. The J segment lost 6 bases and the V segment lost 1 base, leaving 8 bases of the junction unmatched. The DNA of the CDR3 is TGCAGCGTTGAAGGTCAGGGGGCCTTGGGCGAGCAGTACTTC. Translating gives CSVEGQGALGEQYF.

The genes are TRBV5-1 and TRBJ2-7; TRBD1 matches 9 bases. The CDR3 spans 16 residues. Germline V gene data show CDR1 as SGHRS and CDR2 as YFSETQ. The V and J ends lost 4 bases and 4 bases, in that order; junction bases with no gene match: 12. The CDR3 sequence: CASSRTGTGIWYEQYF. DNA of the CDR3: TGCGCCAGCAGCCGAACCGGGACAGGGATATGGTACGAGCAGTACTTC.

The chain carries TRBV28 and TRBJ2-2; no reliable D call. The CDR3 has 14 amino acids. Trimming shortened V by 9 bases and J by 0 bases, and 11 bases separated the two germline ends. Germline values: CDR1 MDHEN, CDR2 SYDVKM. CDR3 sequence: CARTGYSNTGELFF. As DNA, the CDR3 is TGTGCCAGGACTGGATATTCGAACACCGGGGAGCTGTTTTTT.

Notes on this clone: The sample has other DNA sequences that encode this CDR3 too. DNA for the CDR3: TGTGCCAGCACCACGGACTCCTCCTACAATGAGCAGTTCTTC. It yields the protein CASTTDSSYNEQFF. V usage is TRBV11-2 and J usage is TRBJ2-1; possible D gene TRBD2, 5 bases. The V end was cut by 7 bases, the J end by 0 bases, with 10 bases between. Germline loops: CDR1 SGHAT, CDR2 FQNNGV. The CDR3 runs to 14 residues. Complete variable domain (other parts from reference TRBV11-2 and TRBJ2-1): EAGVAQSPRYKIIEKRQSVAFWCNPISGHATLYWYQQILGQGPKLLIQFQNNGVVDDSQLPKDRFSAERLKGVDSTLKIQPAKLEDSAVYLCASTTDSSYNEQFFGPGTRLTVL.

The chain uses TRBV24-1 and TRBJ2-1; a weak D match, TRBD2 (5 bases). Germline V gene sequence: CDR1 KGHDR, CDR2 SFDVKD. Trimming took off 9 bases at V and 0 bases at J, with 11 bases between the two ends. The CDR3 is 14 residues long. This CDR3 reads CATQSGNSYNEQFF. As DNA, the CDR3 is TGTGCCACCCAAAGCGGAAACTCCTACAATGAGCAGTTCTTC.

CDR3 in DNA: TGTGCCAGCAGCCGCGACACTAATGAAAAACTGTTTTTT. Translation gives CASSRDTNEKLFF. V gene TRBV7-6 combines with J gene TRBJ1-4; D ambiguous. The CDR3 runs to 13 residues. Deletions cut 5 bases from V and 2 bases from J, with 6 bases between. Germline CDR1 is SGHVS and CDR2 is FNYEAQ.

The chain has TRBV9 and TRBJ2-1, with 14 positions matching TRBD2. There are 16 residues in the CDR3. J was trimmed by 7 bases and V by 2 bases; bases with no gene match: 5. Germline V CDR1 and CDR2: SGDLS, YYNGEE. This chain's CDR3 is CASSVPGTSGRNEQFF. In DNA form, the CDR3 reads TGTGCCAGCAGCGTTCCCGGGACTAGCGGGAGAAATGAGCAGTTCTTC.

The chain joins TRBV24-1 to TRBJ1-5, with D hard to call. Germline values: CDR1 KGHDR, CDR2 SFDVKD. The V gene lost 4 bases and the J gene lost 3 bases, with 12 bases spanning the gap. This CDR3 is built from 15 residues. The CDR3 DNA reads as TGTGCCACCAGTGACCCCGCTAGAAACAATCAGCCCCAGCATTTT. Translation gives CATSDPARNNQPQHF.

This clone turned up a few times. The chain is built from TRBV11-2 and TRBJ1-4; D is undetermined. V was pared by 5 bases and J by 4 bases, with 8 bases between. Germline values: CDR1 SGHAT, CDR2 FQNNGV. The CDR3 is 13 amino acids. CDR3 in amino acids: CASSPQYNEKLFF. Written as DNA, the CDR3 is TGTGCCAGCAGCCCCCAGTATAATGAAAAACTGTTTTTT.

The chain joins TRBV28 to TRBJ1-5; 7 bases match TRBD1. V was pared by 10 bases and J by 5 bases, with 11 bases of the junction left unmatched. Germline V gives CDR1 MDHEN, CDR2 SYDVKM. There are 14 residues in the CDR3. CDR3 nucleotide sequence: TGTGCCACCTACCCAGGGGGGGCCTATCAGCCCCAGCATTTT. It encodes CATYPGGAYQPQHF.

V gene TRBV3-1 (or the pseudogene TRBV3-2) combines with J gene TRBJ1-2; 9 positions agree with TRBD1. Germline V gene lookup returns CDR1 LGHDT and CDR2 YNNKEL (reference sequence). The CDR3 runs 15 residues. V gave up 1 base and J gave up 4 bases; unmatched junction bases: 4. Written as DNA, the CDR3 is TGTGCCAGCAGCCAAGGGACAGGGGCATCCTATGGCTACACCTTC. Translated, it gives CASSQGTGASYGYTF.

This chain joins TRBV5-1 and TRBJ2-1; 11 positions agree with TRBD2. CDR1 is SGHRS, CDR2 YFSETQ, per germline. This CDR3 comprises 15 residues. After removal of 3 bases from V and 6 bases from J, the junction contained 5 bases not matched to a gene. CDR3 in amino acids: CASSSLAGGVNEQFF. As DNA, the CDR3 is TGCGCCAGCAGCTCTCTAGCGGGGGGCGTCAATGAGCAGTTCTTC.